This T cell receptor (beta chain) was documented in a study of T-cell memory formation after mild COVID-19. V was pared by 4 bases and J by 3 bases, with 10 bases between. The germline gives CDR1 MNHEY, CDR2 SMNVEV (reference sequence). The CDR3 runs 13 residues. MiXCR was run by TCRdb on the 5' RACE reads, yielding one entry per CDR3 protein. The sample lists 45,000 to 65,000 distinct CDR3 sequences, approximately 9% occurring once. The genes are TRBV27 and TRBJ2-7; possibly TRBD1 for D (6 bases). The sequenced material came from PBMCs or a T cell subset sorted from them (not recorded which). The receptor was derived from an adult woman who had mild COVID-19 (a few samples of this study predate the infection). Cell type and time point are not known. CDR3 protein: CASSSPDSYEQYF. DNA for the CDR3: TGTGCCAGCAGTTCGCCGGACAGCTACGAGCAGTACTTC.